This entry describes one T cell receptor beta chain. The CDR3 runs 15 residues. Per the germline V gene, CDR1 is LGHDT and CDR2 is YNNKEL (reference sequence). V lost 1 base to trimming and J lost 3 bases; unmatched junction nucleotides: 4. Authors' methods: For nucleated cells, counts were estimated from reference gene primer amplification. Clones were read by immunoSEQ multiplex PCR, and TCRdb kept only the in-frame ones, dropping some. V and J calls and clone size are as listed in that table; D and trimming were resolved from the DNA. The sample shows over 75,000 clones, around four fifths of them seen only once. These data belong to a study of blood T cell repertoires in COVID-19. Study-level information: Acute-phase and convalescent COVID-19 samples originated in the United States, Italy and Spain. The analysed material was cDNA or gDNA that came from T cells, B-cell-depleted T cells, or PBMCs.

The sample was peripheral blood. The TCR sequence derives from an elderly woman with active or convalescent COVID-19. The rearrangement links TRBV3-1 (or the pseudogene TRBV3-2) to TRBJ2-7; 9 nucleotides match TRBD2. The CDR3 sequence is CASSQVSGSYYEQYF. CDR3 in DNA: TGTGCCAGCAGCCAAGTTAGCGGGAGCTACTACGAGCAGTACTTC.